The TCR beta chain described here comes from a study of T cells after yellow fever vaccination (dated by TCRdb to the late 2010s). About the investigation overall: The SMART-Seq v4 Ultra Low Input RNA kit was used to prepare libraries from fractions with low cell numbers. To follow T-cell clones before and after both primary and booster YFV17D yellow fever vaccination, bulk TCR alpha and beta repertoires underwent longitudinal sequencing. Two healthy male donors made up the cohort, one aged 18 to 29 years and the other aged 30 to 40 years. Blood was drawn at multiple timepoints before and after primary and secondary immunization, with bulk PBMC replicates and cell subsets isolated.

This clonotype appeared many times. The target of this receptor is not known. No clone much larger than this one lies a single base away; base qualities are absent. The investigation overall reported the following: The study included only two donors, which limits how far the findings can be generalized. A small fraction of clonotypes showed up in both the CD4 and CD8 compartments, probably as a result of convergent recombination. Compared with the primary T-cell response, the secondary T-cell response was faster but weaker, reaching its peak on day 5 rather than on day 15. After the booster, most of the clones that had expanded following primary vaccination were detected again (96% of CD4 and 80% to 90% of CD8), which suggests that memory was broadly maintained. Because abundant contaminating clonotypes from the bulk population could be contained in FACS-sorted repertoires, computational filtering was required.

From the cysteine through the phenylalanine, the CDR3 covers 12 amino acids. CDR3 DNA only is kept here, 36 bases in frame from base 1. CDR1 SGHTA and CDR2 FQGNSA were looked up in the germline V gene. V drops 5 bases and J drops 9 bases, leaving 11 bases in between. The sample's treatment or condition label, decoded: live attenuated yellow fever vaccine strain. A standard Ficoll-Paque protocol was used to isolate PBMCs from peripheral blood. Dynabeads CD4 and CD8 positive selection kits were used to isolate CD4 and CD8 T-cell fractions. RNA was extracted with TriZol from bulk PBMCs, CD4 and CD8 fractions, and dextramer-positive and dextramer-negative fractions. TCR cDNA was made using 5'RACE template switching, a step that added a universal primer site and unique molecular identifiers. cDNA synthesis was primed from both the TCR alpha and TCR beta constant segments. Libraries were amplified in two PCR steps, with sample barcodes and sequencing adapters added in the second step. Sequencing of libraries was performed on Illumina HiSeq 2500 (2x100 bp) or NovaSeq (2x150 bp). The paper's processing steps were these. Demultiplexing of reads and collapsing into UMI consensus sequences were performed with MIGEC, and V(D)J alignment was carried out with MiXCR. Using edgeR on replicate PBMC samples, clonotypes were called vaccine-responding if FDR was below 0.01 and the log2 fold change was above 5 up to day 15. CD4 or CD8 identity was assigned to each bulk clonotype according to whether the clonotype was present at higher abundance in the sequenced CD4 repertoire or the sequenced CD8 repertoire. TCRdb reworked the public reads: Q25 trimming with fastp, MiXCR clone assembly, productive beta chains retained. All rows with the same CDR3 protein become a single entry with the most common DNA and genes. The V and J calls follow TCRdb's processing rather than the paper's. The sample includes around 50,000 distinct CDR3 sequences, with 6% to 8% observed a single time. The ten largest clonotypes hold around 28% of the sample.

The sequenced sample was CD8+ T cells sorted from PBMCs, obtained approximately 16 days after the first yellow fever vaccination. The clonotype was recovered from a man aged 18 to 29 who received the YFV17D yellow fever vaccine. The V gene is TRBV7-2 and the J gene is TRBJ2-1; the D gene could be TRBD1 or TRBD2, each one agreeing over 5 bases. The CDR3 region has the sequence CASSRGRREQFF. At the DNA level, the sequence is TGTGCCAGCAGCCGGGGACGACGTGAGCAGTTCTTC. Full variable domain (CDR3 extended with the reference TRBV7-2 and TRBJ2-1 proteins): GAGVSQSPSNKVTEKGKDVELRCDPISGHTALYWYRQSLGQGLEFLIYFQGNSAPDKSGLPSDRFSAERTGGSVSTLTIQRTQQEDSAVYLCASSRGRREQFFGPGTRLTVL.